This T cell receptor (beta chain) came from a study of regulatory T cells in long-lasting Graves disease (dated by TCRdb to 2020 to 2022). Some background on the complete study: Antithyroid drugs had been taken for less than 3 months by newly diagnosed Graves' disease patients. This study used TCR sequencing and RNA sequencing of peripheral blood to compare persistent Graves' disease patients against newly diagnosed Graves' disease patients. A total of approximately 35 samples underwent TCR sequencing: around 13 from persistent and about 20 from newly diagnosed Graves' disease patients. The study was registered as a clinical trial and conducted in China. Overall results and qualifications from the work: Preferential use of TRBV28, TRBJ1-2 and TRBJ2-5 was observed in persistent disease, whereas TRBV20-1 and TRBJ2-1 were favored in newly diagnosed disease. Compared with newly diagnosed patients, patients with persistent Graves' disease had lower TCR Shannon entropy and fewer highly expanded clones, which suggests clonal expansion. The small sample size was acknowledged by the authors as a limitation that may reduce accuracy. Sequencing and analysis were restricted to the TCR beta chain. Because the primary lesion, thyroid tissue, could not be accessed, the study looked at peripheral blood alone. More public clonotypes were shared among persistent patients (fewer than 3,000) than among newly diagnosed patients (roughly 1,000).

The time point tag for this specimen amounts to: newly diagnosed GD, antithyroid drugs for less than 3 months. For both TCR sequencing and RNA sequencing, RNA was extracted from PBMCs in TRIzol. Graves' disease was diagnosed according to American Thyroid Association guidelines. Patients for the study were recruited at an endocrinology department in Xi'an, China. Each patient gave approximately 10 milliliters of peripheral blood, collected in an EDTA anticoagulant tube. Ficoll Paque Plus density gradient separation was used to isolate PBMCs, and no further T cell sorting was performed. An Agilent 2100 Bioanalyzer and agarose gel were used to check RNA quality, while a NanoDrop 2000 measured RNA concentration. V is cut back by 0 bases and J by 9 bases, with 3 bases in the junction unmatched. Looking up the germline V gene (reference sequence) yields CDR1 SGHKS and CDR2 YYEKEE. The CDR3 spans 14 residues, from the cysteine through the phenylalanine. This entry keeps only the CDR3 DNA: 42 bases, framed from base 1.

This clonotype was counted at least ten times. It has no known antigen specificity. Per-base qualities were not stored, and no clone one base away is much larger. The library was prepared using multiplex PCR. For sequencing, an Illumina HiSeq 4000 was employed. CDR3 regions were amplified by Arm-PCR with iRepertoire HTBI primers to construct TCR beta libraries. Before sequencing, the PCR products went through gel purification. As for how the authors treated the data: Gene usage analysis of CDR3 amino acid clonotypes relied on the approximately 62 TRBV and 14 TRBJ segments identified across samples. COPE and FqMerger were used to merge the filtered high-quality paired reads into contigs. BLAST was used to align contigs to the IMGT TRBV, TRBD and TRBJ reference genes, and CDR3 was defined following IMGT. Highly expanded clones were defined as clonotypes with a frequency above 0.1%. Shannon entropy served as the measure of repertoire diversity, while the Gini coefficient captured V-J evenness. A clonotype found in more than one individual was treated as public. TCRdb reworked the public reads: Q25 trimming with fastp, MiXCR clone assembly, productive beta chains retained. Rows merge per CDR3 protein into single entries with the most common DNA and genes. It is TCRdb's table, rather than the study itself, that gives the V and J calls and clone size. The sample table records some 460,000 distinct CDR3 sequences; 16% of these occur just once. The top ten hold over 9% of the sample.

These same data were also listed under a study on T cells in Graves' hyperthyroidism and ophthalmopathy. The second investigation adds: Graves' hyperthyroidism was defined as stable when no progression to ophthalmopathy occurred over 18 months of follow-up. The hyperthyroidism patients were between 18 and 65 years old and newly diagnosed, with a disease duration of less than 2 months. The study excluded patients with uncontrolled infections, other autoimmune diseases, pregnancy or lactation. Diagnoses were based on clinical symptoms, serum thyroxine and TRAb, thyroid ultrasound and orbital computed tomography. The TCR CDR3 was subjected to a first round of RT-PCR using the HTBI primer set and the Qiagen OneStep RT-PCR kit. Most expanded thyroid clonotypes (frequency above 0.001) were also found in blood, which suggests that blood repertoires may mirror thyroid immune responses. A 13 V-J signature model separated ophthalmopathy from stable hyperthyroidism, with about 90% sensitivity and 81% to 83% specificity in cross-validation and 80%/75% in testing. In validation, the model predicted progression to ophthalmopathy a median of approximately 6.6 months before onset, with about 70% sensitivity and about 75% specificity. To identify distinguishing TCR V-J signatures, a discovery cohort of 100 patients was used, comprising approximately 40 with Graves' ophthalmopathy and 57 with stable Graves' hyperthyroidism. Whether ophthalmopathy could be predicted prospectively was tested in an independent validation cohort made up of roughly 19 hyperthyroidism patients plus 17 patients who later progressed to ophthalmopathy. The roughly 91 discovery patients were randomly split 7:3 into training and test sets. Thyroid tissue and blood T-cell repertoires from over 5 Graves' hyperthyroidism patients were also compared in the study. After sampling, hyperthyroidism patients received methimazole starting at 30 mg daily, and ophthalmopathy patients received high-dose intravenous methylprednisolone. A second multiplex PCR round built the libraries, followed by size selection and purification. The libraries were sequenced on an Illumina HiSeq2000 using paired-end 100 bp reads. SOAPnuke was used to process the raw data, with reads discarded if the reads contained adapters or uncalled bases, had a mean Phred below 15, or lacked an exact constant-primer or identifier match. High-quality paired reads were merged with COPE v1.2.5, and unique nucleotide sequences were defined as clonotypes. MiTCR v1.1 was used to align clonotypes to the IMGT TRBV, TRBD and TRBJ reference segments. Analysis was restricted to V-J combinations with a frequency above 0.0001, which covered roughly 99% of repertoires. The TCS score was defined as F50 (clonal expansion) divided by E x V (chaos), with BLOSUM62-based TCRdist calculated between CDR3 peptides within each V-J. Welch's t-statistics and random forest reduced 500 to 550 V-J features to under 15, which were used in a naive Bayes classifier (R e1071). No statistical method was used to fix the sample size in advance, and group allocation was not hidden from the investigators. TCR Vbeta CDR3 sequencing of around 130 peripheral blood samples (over 40 ophthalmopathy, about 74 hyperthyroidism and 17 progressor patients) is reported in the paper.

The sample in question was peripheral blood mononuclear cells (PBMCs), obtained at new diagnosis, from a patient treated with antithyroid drugs. The clonotype originates from a man aged 40-49 years with Graves disease. Donor details come from another sample of the same person, matched by shared clones. The sequence is built from TRBV5-5 and TRBJ1-2; 12 middle bases align to TRBD1. Here the CDR3 is given as CASSLAGTGGSYTF. The nucleotides are TGTGCCAGCAGCTTGGCGGGGACAGGGGGCAGCTACACCTTC.